This T cell receptor beta chain appears in the sequencing data of a study of shared clonotypes between healthy human individuals. The wider study: CD8 memory received one plate per donor, CD8 naive two, CD4 memory three and CD4 naive three. Study-wide results and limits: Generation of non-shared clonotypes was less probable than generation of clonotypes shared by all four donors. Represented diversity, genetic and exposure-history alike, was limited by few donors.

Under the authors' procedure: Junction-only sequences produced by ImmunoSEQ had no quality scores, so filtering differed. Clones were sequenced by immunoSEQ multiplex PCR, and TCRdb holds only the in-frame ones, with some missing. That table supplies the V and J calls and clone size; D and trimming were determined from the DNA. The data contain a few million clones, just under 95% of them singletons. With regard to this clone: The antigen is unknown.

V lost 6 bases, J lost 0 bases, and 19 bases stayed unmatched. Germline lookup yields CDR1 SQVTM and CDR2 ANQGSEA. The CDR3 covers 21 residues. The origin of this receptor is a man younger than 35 in good health. Some clones in this sample may be carry-over from other donors' samples. Sequenced input: naive CD4+ T cells from PBMCs. Subset reported: CD45RA+ positively selected. The chain uses TRBV29-1 and TRBJ2-1; the match to TRBD2 covers 14 bases. Here the CDR3 reads CSVGLRLAGGPLSYSYNEQFF. The CDR3 DNA sequence: TGCAGCGTGGGACTTAGACTAGCGGGAGGGCCACTTTCGTACTCCTACAATGAGCAGTTCTTC.